These 30 T cell receptor beta chains were sequenced from one sample in a study of cytomegalovirus exposure and HLA in healthy donors. The PCR used 60 Vbeta and 13 Jbeta primers. Profiling relied on immunoSEQ multiplex PCR, and the TCRdb table lists in-frame clones only, not all of them. This table has roughly 55,000 clones, 55% to 85% appearing once. The specimen sequenced was PBMCs. These receptors were taken from a man between 40 and 49 years old in good health and CMV-seropositive.

This rearrangement joins TRBV19 to TRBJ2-1, with 9 bases fitting TRBD1. The CDR3 totals 14 residues. J lost 6 bases, V lost 5 bases, and 5 bases had no gene match. Germline V gene lookup returns CDR1 LNHDA and CDR2 SQIVND (reference sequence). The CDR3 is CASSVQGARNEQFF. The CDR3 nucleotides read TGTGCCAGTAGTGTACAGGGGGCGCGCAATGAGCAGTTCTTC.

This clone was recorded once. The chain joins TRBV23-1 to TRBJ1-2; D is perhaps TRBD1 (6 bases). TRBV23-1 is an ORF, with its function uncertain. The CDR3 extends over 15 amino acids. Trimming removed 3 bases at V and 2 bases at J, with 13 bases between. For the CDR3, the DNA is TGCGCCAGCAGTCACCTCCGACAGGTCAACTATGGCTACACCTTC. This translates into CASSHLRQVNYGYTF.

The chain employs TRBV29-1 and TRBJ2-5; TRBD1 matches at 9 bases. This CDR3 region has 15 residues. Germline assignment: CDR1 SQVTM and CDR2 ANQGSEA. The junction had 12 bases not matched to a gene; V was cut back by 5 bases and J by 5 bases. The CDR3 DNA reads TGCAGCGTTTACCGGGACAGGGAATTTCGGGAGACCCAGTACTTC. Amino acid sequence: CSVYRDREFRETQYF.

This chain joins TRBV15 and TRBJ2-4; 8 positions agree with TRBD1. The V segment lost 2 bases and the J segment 7 bases; nucleotides outside the gene matches: 7. Germline loops: CDR1 LNHNV, CDR2 YYDKDF (reference sequence). This CDR3 is 15 amino acids long. CDR3 in amino acids: CATSRYGQGLNIQYF. The CDR3 nucleotides are TGTGCCACCAGCAGATATGGACAGGGTCTGAACATTCAGTACTTC.

This chain joins TRBV5-1 and TRBJ2-3; possibly TRBD1 for D (5 bases). The V and J ends lost 7 bases and 0 bases respectively, with 12 bases between them. Per the germline V gene, CDR1 is SGHRS and CDR2 is YFSETQ. The CDR3 has 14 residues. The CDR3 bases are TGCGCCAGCCGGCAGGGTTTTAGCACAGATACGCAGTATTTT. Translation gives CASRQGFSTDTQYF.

The chain couples TRBV6-5 to TRBJ2-2; 8 bases match TRBD2. Trimming took 4 bases from V and 5 from J; bases not matched to a gene: 6. Germline loops: CDR1 MNHEY, CDR2 SVGAGI. The length of the CDR3 is 15 residues. CDR3 protein: CASSFGTSGTGELFF. The DNA of the CDR3 is TGTGCCAGCAGTTTCGGGACTAGTGGGACCGGGGAGCTGTTTTTT.

The rearrangement joins TRBV27 to TRBJ2-2, with D hard to call. This CDR3 comprises 14 residues. CDR1 is MNHEY and CDR2 is SMNVEV in the germline V gene (reference sequence). Trimming left V 6 bases short and J 1 base short, with 9 bases between. CDR3 sequence reads: CASRSLGNTGELFF. CDR3 in DNA: TGTGCCAGCAGGTCCCTCGGGAACACCGGGGAGCTGTTTTTT.

This clone was seen only once. The V and J genes are TRBV29-1 and TRBJ2-2, with D possibly being TRBD1 (6 bases). There are 14 residues in the CDR3. V was cut by 2 bases and J by 7 bases, with 14 bases left in between. CDR1 and CDR2 (germline): SQVTM, ANQGSEA. CDR3 nucleotide sequence: TGCAGCGTTGAAACAGGGTACGGAGGCGGGGAGCTGTTTTTT. Amino acid sequence: CSVETGYGGGELFF.

The genes are TRBV7-9 and TRBJ1-1; the D is unclear. There are 13 residues in the CDR3. CDR1 and CDR2 (germline): SEHNR, FQNEAQ (reference sequence). V lost 4 bases, J lost 6 bases, and 12 bases lay in between. The CDR3 region is CASSSGRLAEAFF. In DNA form, the CDR3 reads TGTGCCAGCAGCTCTGGGAGGCTCGCTGAAGCTTTCTTT.

This clone showed up just once. The chain employs TRBV6-5 and TRBJ2-2; 7 bases fit TRBD1. CDR1 and CDR2 (germline): MNHEY, SVGAGI. The CDR3 covers 15 residues. The V segment lost 2 bases and the J segment 4 bases; nucleotides outside the gene matches: 4. The chain's CDR3 is CASSYEGAVTGELFF. CDR3 nucleotides: TGTGCCAGCAGTTACGAGGGGGCGGTCACCGGGGAGCTGTTTTTT.

CDR3 sequence reads: CASGRDSGANVLTF. The CDR3 DNA reads TGTGCCAGCGGCAGGGATTCAGGGGCCAACGTCCTGACTTTC. V and J are TRBV6-4 and TRBJ2-6; possibly TRBD1 for D (5 bases). The CDR3 totals 14 residues. Between the trimmed V and J ends, which lost 8 bases and 4 bases, there was a span of 12 bases. CDR1 and CDR2 from the germline V gene are MRHNA and SNTAGT.

This clone has only a few counts. The V gene is TRBV5-4, the J gene TRBJ2-1, with TRBD2 identical over 8 bases. Germline lookup yields CDR1 SGHNT and CDR2 YYREEE (reference sequence). Germline trimming cut 2 bases from V and 0 bases from J; bases unmatched to any gene: 4. The CDR3 contains 16 residues. This CDR3 is CASSFGGVSSYNEQFF. The CDR3, as DNA: TGTGCCAGCAGCTTCGGGGGGGTGAGCTCCTACAATGAGCAGTTCTTC.

The CDR3 DNA sequence: TGTGCCAGCAGCTTGAACAGAAATCAGCCCCAGCATTTT. Its protein product is CASSLNRNQPQHF. The chain recombines TRBV5-6 with TRBJ1-5; no clear D gene. The CDR3 has 13 residues. Per germline, CDR1 SGHDT and CDR2 YYEEEE. Deletions cut 1 base from V and 4 bases from J, with 6 bases between.

The chain joins TRBV6-5 to TRBJ1-3, with TRBD1 as a possible D gene (5 bases). This CDR3 is 15 amino acids long. CDR1 is MNHEY, CDR2 SVGAGI, per germline. Trimming took 0 bases from V and 0 from J, leaving 6 bases between them. CDR3 region: CASSYSGGSGNTIYF. CDR3 nucleotides: TGTGCCAGCAGTTACTCGGGGGGCTCTGGAAACACCATATATTTT.

The chain is built from TRBV15 and TRBJ2-3, with 7 bases identical to TRBD1. Germline CDR1 LNHNV, CDR2 YYDKDF (reference sequence). The ends lost 2 bases at V and 4 bases at J; junction bases unmatched: 9. The CDR3 consists of 16 residues. In DNA, the CDR3 is TGTGCCACCAGCAGACCTCACAGACAGGGTCCAGATACGCAGTATTTT. This gives the protein CATSRPHRQGPDTQYF.

The chain joins TRBV19 to TRBJ1-5, with D perhaps matching TRBD1 (5 bases). The CDR3 has 14 amino acids. The ends were cut back, 4 bases at V and 6 bases at J, with 13 bases in the middle. Germline V gene lookup returns CDR1 LNHDA and CDR2 SQIVND (reference sequence). The CDR3 region is CASSTGGGFQPQHF. The CDR3 coding sequence is TGTGCCAGTAGTACGGGCGGGGGATTTCAGCCCCAGCATTTT.

The V gene is TRBV19, the J gene TRBJ1-5, with D tentatively TRBD1 (5 bases). The V end was cut by 3 bases, the J end by 9 bases, with 6 bases between. The CDR3 length is 11 residues. Germline V CDR1 and CDR2: LNHDA, SQIVND (reference sequence). In nucleotides, the CDR3 is TGTGCCAGTAGTATTACAGGGCCCCAGCATTTT. This translates into CASSITGPQHF.

J is TRBJ1-3 and V is TRBV30, with D unresolved. This CDR3 is built from 14 residues. Looked up from germline, CDR1 is GTSNPN and CDR2 is SVGIG (reference sequence). V shed 3 bases and J shed 1 base, with 10 bases lying between them. CDR3 amino acids: CAWRRLGSGNTIYF. The CDR3 nucleotides are TGTGCCTGGAGAAGACTTGGATCTGGAAACACCATATATTTT.

This clone was detected only a few times. The rearrangement uses TRBV5-4 and TRBJ1-2; no firm D call. Germline V lookup: CDR1 SGHNT, CDR2 YYREEE (reference sequence). Trimming stripped 1 base from V and 1 base from J, with 14 bases between. This CDR3 comprises 16 residues. This CDR3 reads CASSLNRLILNYGYTF. The CDR3 DNA reads TGTGCCAGCAGCTTGAATCGTTTAATCCTTAACTATGGCTACACCTTC.

The gene calls are TRBV7-2 and TRBJ2-7; TRBD2 matches 9 bases. CDR3 size: 17 residues. V shed 5 bases and J 5 bases; nucleotides not matched to a gene: 16. Germline CDR1 and CDR2: SGHTA and FQGNSA. The CDR3 loop is CASSLRGSRGGQHEQYF. The CDR3 nucleotides read TGTGCCAGCAGCCTTAGGGGGTCGCGGGGGGGCCAACACGAGCAGTACTTC.

This CDR3 is CASSLGLTPGELFF. CDR3 nucleotide sequence: TGTGCCAGCAGCTTGGGTCTAACCCCCGGGGAGCTGTTTTTT. The chain employs TRBV5-4 and TRBJ2-2; D not certain. The CDR3 is made up of 14 amino acids. Per the germline V gene, CDR1 is SGHNT and CDR2 is YYREEE (reference sequence). Deletions cut 0 bases from V and 6 bases from J, with 9 bases between.

The rearrangement uses TRBV6-5 and TRBJ2-7; TRBD1 matches 7 bases. Looked up from germline, CDR1 is MNHEY and CDR2 is SVGAGI. The CDR3 sequence is 14 residues long. V dropped 5 bases and J dropped 2; count of bases not matched to a gene: 6. CDR3 region: CASSPDRATYEQYF. CDR3 DNA: TGTGCCAGCAGTCCCGACAGGGCGACCTACGAGCAGTACTTC.

The J gene is TRBJ1-2, the V gene TRBV6-1, with D unclear. CDR3 length: 14 residues. Trimming pared 3 bases from V and 6 bases from J, leaving 14 bases between. In germline, CDR1 is MNHNS, CDR2 SASEGT. This CDR3 reads CASSENRPRDGYTF. The CDR3 region has the DNA TGTGCCAGCAGTGAGAACCGACCGCGGGATGGCTACACCTTC.

The sample holds one count of this clone. The chain has TRBV16 and TRBJ1-4; D call uncertain. Trimming left V 0 bases short and J 8 bases short, with 10 bases between. This CDR3 is built from 14 residues. The germline gives CDR1 KGHSY, CDR2 FQNENV. This CDR3 is CASSQSYGEEKLFF. Written as DNA, the CDR3 is TGTGCCAGCAGCCAATCCTACGGGGAGGAAAAACTGTTTTTT. Drawing the rest from reference TRBV16 and TRBJ1-4, the complete variable domain is GEEVAQTPKHLVRGEGQKAKLYCAPIKGHSYVFWYQQVLKNEFKFLISFQNENVFDETGMPKERFSAKCLPNSPCSLEIQATKLEDSAVYFCASSQSYGEEKLFFGSGTQLSVL.

This chain links TRBV5-1 with TRBJ2-7; possibly TRBD2 for D (6 bases). Trimming cost V 1 base and J 6 bases, with 8 bases left between them. Per the germline V gene, CDR1 is SGHRS and CDR2 is YFSETQ. CDR3 length equals 12 residues. The CDR3 sequence: CASSLNGGEQYF. As DNA, the CDR3 is TGCGCCAGCAGCTTGAACGGGGGCGAGCAGTACTTC. The whole variable domain, filled in from reference TRBV5-1 and TRBJ2-7, reads KAGVTQTPRYLIKTRGQQVTLSCSPISGHRSVSWYQQTPGQGLQFLFEYFSETQRNKGNFPGRFSGRQFSNSRSEMNVSTLELGDSALYLCASSLNGGEQYFGPGTRLTVT.

The table lists this clone with a few counts. The chain has TRBV5-1 and TRBJ1-4; D gene ambiguous. The CDR3 runs to 17 residues. Germline values: CDR1 SGHRS, CDR2 YFSETQ. V lost 2 bases, J lost 0 bases, and 14 bases lay in between. The CDR3, as DNA: TGCGCCAGCAGCTTCGCACCCCCGGTTGCAACTAATGAAAAACTGTTTTTT. The encoded protein is CASSFAPPVATNEKLFF. Using reference TRBV5-1 and TRBJ1-4 for the parts outside the CDR3, the full variable domain is KAGVTQTPRYLIKTRGQQVTLSCSPISGHRSVSWYQQTPGQGLQFLFEYFSETQRNKGNFPGRFSGRQFSNSRSEMNVSTLELGDSALYLCASSFAPPVATNEKLFFGSGTQLSVL.

V is TRBV19 and J is TRBJ1-4, with D uncertain. Between the trimmed V and J ends, which lost 1 base and 8 bases, there was a span of 8 bases. Germline CDR1 is LNHDA and CDR2 is SQIVND (reference sequence). The CDR3 is 13 residues long. The DNA for the CDR3 is TGTGCCAGTAGTATAGGGTTCCGGGAAAAACTGTTTTTT. Residues: CASSIGFREKLFF.

This clone has more than one count but fewer than ten. The genes are TRBV6-1 and TRBJ2-3; TRBD1 is a possible D gene (5 bases). Germline V gene data show CDR1 as MNHNS and CDR2 as SASEGT. CDR3 length: 16 residues. V was trimmed by 2 bases and J by 2 bases, leaving 14 bases between them. The CDR3 nucleotides read TGTGCCAGCAGTGAAATAGGGGAAGGCCTCACAGATACGCAGTATTTT. Translating gives CASSEIGEGLTDTQYF.

Only a few counts were recorded for this clone. V is TRBV6-5 and J is TRBJ1-5, with D perhaps TRBD1 (5 bases). The germline V and J ends were trimmed by 6 bases and 4 bases, with 16 bases remaining between them. Per the germline V gene, CDR1 is MNHEY and CDR2 is SVGAGI. This CDR3 region has 15 residues. The CDR3 loop reads CASSQRTGINQPQHF. The CDR3 nucleotides are TGTGCCAGCAGCCAAAGAACAGGAATTAATCAGCCCCAGCATTTT.

Worth noting for this clone: This same CDR3 is encoded by further DNA sequences in the sample. J is TRBJ2-5 and V is TRBV5-1; 7 bases map to TRBD2. CDR1 and CDR2 (germline): SGHRS, YFSETQ. There are 13 residues in the CDR3. The J segment lost 4 bases and the V segment lost 0 bases, leaving 0 bases of the junction unmatched. As DNA, the CDR3 is TGCGCCAGCAGCTTGGGCGGGGGAGAGACCCAGTACTTC. Protein product: CASSLGGGETQYF.